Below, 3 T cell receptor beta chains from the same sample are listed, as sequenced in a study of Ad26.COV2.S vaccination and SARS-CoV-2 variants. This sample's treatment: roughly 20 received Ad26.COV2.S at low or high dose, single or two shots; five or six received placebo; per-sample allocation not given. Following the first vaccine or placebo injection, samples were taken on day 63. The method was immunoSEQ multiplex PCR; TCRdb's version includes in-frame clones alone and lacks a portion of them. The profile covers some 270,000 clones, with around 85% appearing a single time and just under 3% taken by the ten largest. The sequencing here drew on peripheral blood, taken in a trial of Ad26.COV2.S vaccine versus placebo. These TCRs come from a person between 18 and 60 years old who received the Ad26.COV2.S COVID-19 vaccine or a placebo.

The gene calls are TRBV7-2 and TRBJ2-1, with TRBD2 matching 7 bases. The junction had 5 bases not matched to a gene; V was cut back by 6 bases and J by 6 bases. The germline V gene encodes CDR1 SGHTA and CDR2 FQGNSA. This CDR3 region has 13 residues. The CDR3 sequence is CASRKTSRNEQFF. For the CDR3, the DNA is TGTGCCAGCAGGAAGACTAGCCGCAATGAGCAGTTCTTC.

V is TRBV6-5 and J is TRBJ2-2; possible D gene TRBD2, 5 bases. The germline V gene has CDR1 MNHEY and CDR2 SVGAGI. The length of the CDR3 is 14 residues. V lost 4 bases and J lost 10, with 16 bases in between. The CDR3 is CASSSRELSAELFF. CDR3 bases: TGTGCCAGCAGTTCCCGGGAACTCAGTGCGGAGCTGTTTTTT.

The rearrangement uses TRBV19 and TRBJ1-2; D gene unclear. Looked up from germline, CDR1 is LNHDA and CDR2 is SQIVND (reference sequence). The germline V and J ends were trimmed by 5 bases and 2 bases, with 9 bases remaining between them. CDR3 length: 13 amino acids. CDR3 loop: CASSPGWNYGYTF. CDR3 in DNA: TGTGCCAGTAGTCCGGGGTGGAACTATGGCTACACCTTC.